The 4 T cell receptor beta chains below all came from one sample that was sequenced in a study of regulatory T cells in long-lasting Graves disease. According to the study, TCR beta libraries were built with iRepertoire HTBI primers and CDR3-region Arm-PCR. MiXCR, run by TCRdb on the multiplex PCR reads, gives a single entry per CDR3 protein. This sample has about 350,000 distinct CDR3 sequences, with under 20% found just once. Time point given: newly diagnosed GD, antithyroid drugs for less than 3 months. Extracted PBMC RNA gave rise to the TCR library. The same sample was also used in a study of T cells in Graves' hyperthyroidism and ophthalmopathy.

The input for sequencing was peripheral blood mononuclear cells (PBMCs), taken at new diagnosis, from a patient treated with antithyroid drugs. These receptors were collected from a woman aged 18-30 years with Graves disease.

The CDR3 loop reads CASSLGPDSTTYNEQFF. CDR3 in DNA: TGTGCCAGCAGCTTAGGCCCGGACAGTACAACCTACAATGAGCAGTTCTTC. V and J are TRBV11-2 and TRBJ2-1; weak D call: TRBD1 (6 bases). The length of the CDR3 is 17 residues. Trimming shortened V by 1 base and J by 2 bases, and 15 bases separated the two germline ends. CDR1 SGHAT and CDR2 FQNNGV come from the germline V gene.

This rearrangement joins TRBV2 to TRBJ2-7; 10 nucleotides align to TRBD2. CDR3 length: 16 amino acids. With 4 bases clipped from V and 4 bases from J, the junction kept 10 bases outside the gene matches. Germline V gives CDR1 SNHLY, CDR2 FYNNEI. CDR3 in amino acids: CASSGQPSGSPYEQYF. In nucleotides, the CDR3 is TGTGCCAGCAGTGGGCAGCCTAGCGGGAGTCCTTACGAGCAGTACTTC.

The table lists this clonotype with many counts. The genes are TRBV11-2 and TRBJ1-2; D perhaps matches TRBD1 (6 bases). Deletions cut 5 bases from V and 8 bases from J, with 18 bases between. The CDR3 runs to 14 residues. In germline, CDR1 is SGHAT, CDR2 FQNNGV. CDR3 DNA: TGTGCCAGCAGCCACGGCGGGGGGGCGGGCGGCTACACCTTC. It codes for CASSHGGGAGGYTF.

This clonotype has a count of ten or more. This rearrangement joins TRBV5-1 to TRBJ2-7; 10 bases fit TRBD2. Looked up from germline, CDR1 is SGHRS and CDR2 is YFSETQ. Trimming took 7 bases from V and 5 from J; bases not matched to a gene: 6. The CDR3 has 13 residues. The CDR3 DNA reads TGCGCCAGCCAGCGGGAGGGCCTGAACGAGCAGTACTTC. This codes for CASQREGLNEQYF.